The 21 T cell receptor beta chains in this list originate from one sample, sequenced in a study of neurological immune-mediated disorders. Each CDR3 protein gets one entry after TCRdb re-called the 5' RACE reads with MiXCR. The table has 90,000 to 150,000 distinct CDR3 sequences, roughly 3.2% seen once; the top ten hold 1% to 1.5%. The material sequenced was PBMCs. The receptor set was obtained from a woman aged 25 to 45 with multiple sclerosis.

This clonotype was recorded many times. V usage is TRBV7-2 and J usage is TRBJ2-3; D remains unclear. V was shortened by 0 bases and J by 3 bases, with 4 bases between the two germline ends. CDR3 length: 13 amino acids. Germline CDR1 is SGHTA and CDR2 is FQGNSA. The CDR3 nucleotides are TGTGCCAGCAGCTTAGCGTCAACAGATACGCAGTATTTT. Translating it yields CASSLASTDTQYF.

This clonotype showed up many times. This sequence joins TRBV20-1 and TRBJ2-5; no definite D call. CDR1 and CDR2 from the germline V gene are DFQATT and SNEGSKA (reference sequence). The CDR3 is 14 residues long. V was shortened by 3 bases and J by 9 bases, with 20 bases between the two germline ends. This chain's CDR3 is CSASMVNDIRSQYF. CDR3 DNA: TGCAGTGCTAGCATGGTGAACGATATTCGATCCCAGTACTTC.

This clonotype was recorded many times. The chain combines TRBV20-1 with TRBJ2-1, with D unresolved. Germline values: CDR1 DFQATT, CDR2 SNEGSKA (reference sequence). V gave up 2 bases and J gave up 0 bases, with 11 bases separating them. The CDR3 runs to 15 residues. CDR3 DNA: TGCAGTGCTAGACGGGCTCCGAGCTCCTACAATGAGCAGTTCTTC. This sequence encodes CSARRAPSSYNEQFF.

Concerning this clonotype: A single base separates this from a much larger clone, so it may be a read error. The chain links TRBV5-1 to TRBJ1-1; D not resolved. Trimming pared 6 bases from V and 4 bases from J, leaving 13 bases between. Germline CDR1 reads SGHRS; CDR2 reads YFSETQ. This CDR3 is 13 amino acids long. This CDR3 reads CASTLKGGTEAFF. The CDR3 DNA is TGCGCCAGCACGTTAAAGGGCGGCACTGAAGCTTTCTTT.

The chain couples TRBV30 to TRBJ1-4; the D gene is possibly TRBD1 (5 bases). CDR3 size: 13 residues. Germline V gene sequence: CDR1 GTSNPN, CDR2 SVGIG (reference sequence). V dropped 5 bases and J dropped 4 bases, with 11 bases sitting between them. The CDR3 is CAWAGLSNEKLFF. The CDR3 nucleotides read TGTGCCTGGGCGGGACTGAGTAATGAAAAACTGTTTTTT.

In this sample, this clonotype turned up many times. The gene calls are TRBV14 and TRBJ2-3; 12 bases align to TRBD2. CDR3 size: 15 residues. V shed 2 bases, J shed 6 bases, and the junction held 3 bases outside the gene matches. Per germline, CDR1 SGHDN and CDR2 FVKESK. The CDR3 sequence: CASSQLAGGLDTQYF. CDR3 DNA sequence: TGTGCCAGCAGCCAACTAGCGGGGGGGCTGGATACGCAGTATTTT.

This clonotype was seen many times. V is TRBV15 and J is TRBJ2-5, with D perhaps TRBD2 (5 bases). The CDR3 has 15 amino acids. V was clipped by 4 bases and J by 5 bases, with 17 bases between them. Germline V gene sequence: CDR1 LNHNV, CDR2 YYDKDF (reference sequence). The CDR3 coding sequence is TGTGCCACCAGCAACGGCCTGGGCGGGTTGGAGACCCAGTACTTC. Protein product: CATSNGLGGLETQYF.

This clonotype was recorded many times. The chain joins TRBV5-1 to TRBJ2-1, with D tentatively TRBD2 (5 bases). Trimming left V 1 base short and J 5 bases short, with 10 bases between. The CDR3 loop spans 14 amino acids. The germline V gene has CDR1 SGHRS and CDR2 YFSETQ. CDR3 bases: TGCGCCAGCAGCTTGAGGGCAGCGGACAATGAGCAGTTCTTC. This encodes CASSLRAADNEQFF.

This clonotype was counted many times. CDR3 protein: CSVVPTDRASYEQYF. DNA for the CDR3: TGCAGCGTTGTCCCGACCGACAGGGCCTCCTACGAGCAGTACTTC. This chain connects TRBV29-1 to TRBJ2-7; TRBD1 matches at 7 bases. CDR3 length equals 15 residues. J was trimmed by 0 bases and V by 4 bases; bases with no gene match: 9. The V gene's germline CDR1 is SQVTM and CDR2 ANQGSEA.

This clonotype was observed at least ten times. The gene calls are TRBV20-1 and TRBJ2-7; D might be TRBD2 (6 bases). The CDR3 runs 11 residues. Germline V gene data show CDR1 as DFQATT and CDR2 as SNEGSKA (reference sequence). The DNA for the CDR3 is TGCAGCATAGCGGATTCCTACGAGCAGTACTTC. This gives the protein CSIADSYEQYF.

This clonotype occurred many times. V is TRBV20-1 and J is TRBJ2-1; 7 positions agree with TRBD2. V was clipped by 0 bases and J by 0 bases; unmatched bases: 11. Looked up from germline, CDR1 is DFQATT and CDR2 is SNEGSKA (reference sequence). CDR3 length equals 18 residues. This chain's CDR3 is CSARDPTLGGSSYNEQFF. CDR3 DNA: TGCAGTGCTAGAGATCCCACCCTTGGCGGGAGCTCCTACAATGAGCAGTTCTTC.

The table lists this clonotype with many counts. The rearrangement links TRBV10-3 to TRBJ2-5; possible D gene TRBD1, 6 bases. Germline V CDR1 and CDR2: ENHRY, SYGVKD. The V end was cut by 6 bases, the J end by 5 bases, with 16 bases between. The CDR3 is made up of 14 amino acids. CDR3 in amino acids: CAISQSGGPETQYF. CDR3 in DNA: TGTGCCATCAGCCAAAGTGGGGGCCCGGAGACCCAGTACTTC.

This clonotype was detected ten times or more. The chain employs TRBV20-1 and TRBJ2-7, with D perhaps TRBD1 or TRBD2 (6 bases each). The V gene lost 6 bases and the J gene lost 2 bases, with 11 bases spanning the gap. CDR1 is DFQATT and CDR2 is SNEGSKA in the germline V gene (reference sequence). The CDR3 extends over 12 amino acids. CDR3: CSAGGQTYEQYF. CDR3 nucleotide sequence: TGCAGTGCGGGGGGCCAGACCTACGAGCAGTACTTC.

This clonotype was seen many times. Written as DNA, the CDR3 is TGTGCCAGCAGCTTCGGGGCAACGGGGGGCTACACCTTC. It encodes CASSFGATGGYTF. The V and J genes are TRBV5-6 and TRBJ1-2, with D perhaps matching TRBD1 (5 bases). Germline V CDR1 and CDR2: SGHDT, YYEEEE. The V and J ends lost 2 bases and 8 bases respectively, with 13 bases between them. The CDR3 loop spans 13 amino acids.

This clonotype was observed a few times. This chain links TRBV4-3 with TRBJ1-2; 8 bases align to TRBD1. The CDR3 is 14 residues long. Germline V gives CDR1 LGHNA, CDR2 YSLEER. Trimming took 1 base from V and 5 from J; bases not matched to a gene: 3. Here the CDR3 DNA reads TGCGCCAGCAGCCAAGTTGGGACAGGATATGGCTACACCTTC. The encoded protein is CASSQVGTGYGYTF.

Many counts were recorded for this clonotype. The CDR3 loop reads CAISEAPYEQYF. DNA for the CDR3: TGTGCCATCAGTGAGGCCCCTTACGAGCAGTACTTC. The J gene is TRBJ2-7, the V gene TRBV10-3; no reliable D call. The germline V gene has CDR1 ENHRY and CDR2 SYGVKD. The CDR3 extends over 12 amino acids. Trimming pared 2 bases from V and 4 bases from J, leaving 6 bases between.

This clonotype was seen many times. The CDR3, as DNA: TGTGCCAGCAGTCCTTTTGGGAACACTGAAGCTTTCTTT. It specifies CASSPFGNTEAFF. The chain recombines TRBV12-3 or TRBV12-4 with TRBJ1-1; D not certain. CDR3 length equals 13 residues. Trimming stripped 5 bases from V and 1 base from J, with 8 bases between.

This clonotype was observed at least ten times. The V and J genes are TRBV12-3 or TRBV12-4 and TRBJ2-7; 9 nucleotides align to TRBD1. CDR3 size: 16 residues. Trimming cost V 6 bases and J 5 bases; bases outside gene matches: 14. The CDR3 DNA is TGTGCCAGCAGGATTAAAAGCCGGGACAGGGATGACGAGCAGTACTTC. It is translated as CASRIKSRDRDDEQYF.

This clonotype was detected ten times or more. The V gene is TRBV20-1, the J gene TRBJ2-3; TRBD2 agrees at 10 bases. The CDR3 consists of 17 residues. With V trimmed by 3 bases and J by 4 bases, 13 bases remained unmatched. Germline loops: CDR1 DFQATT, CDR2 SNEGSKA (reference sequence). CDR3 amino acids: CSARGDVLAGEADTQYF. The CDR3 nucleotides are TGCAGTGCTAGGGGGGACGTCCTAGCGGGAGAGGCAGATACGCAGTATTTT.

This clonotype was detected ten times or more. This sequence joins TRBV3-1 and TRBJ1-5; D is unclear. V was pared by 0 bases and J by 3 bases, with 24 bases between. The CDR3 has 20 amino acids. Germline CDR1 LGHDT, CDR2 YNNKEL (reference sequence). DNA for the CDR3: TGTGCCAGCAGCCAAGACCGGCCGGGTCTGAGGTCCACAAACAATCAGCCCCAGCATTTT. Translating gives CASSQDRPGLRSTNNQPQHF.

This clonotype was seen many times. CDR3 DNA sequence: TGCAGTGCTAGATTACCGGGACTGAGCTCCTACAATGAGCAGTTCTTC. It specifies CSARLPGLSSYNEQFF. The chain carries TRBV20-1 and TRBJ2-1; a possible D gene is TRBD2 (6 bases). The CDR3 spans 16 residues. The V and J ends lost 2 bases and 0 bases respectively, with 14 bases between them. Germline CDR1 is DFQATT and CDR2 is SNEGSKA (reference sequence).